This passage covers 15 T cell receptor beta chains from one sample sequenced in a study of PD-1 blockade in classical Hodgkin lymphoma. The method was immunoSEQ multiplex PCR; TCRdb's version includes in-frame clones alone and lacks a portion of them. The table has about 90,000 clones, approximately 89% seen once; the top ten hold over 8.5%. Brentuximab vedotin exposure varied, and every patient relapsed after autologous stem cell transplantation. Material: peripheral blood mononuclear cells (PBMCs), obtained before the second cycle of nivolumab. The source is a human donor with classical Hodgkin lymphoma.

This clone was counted once. The chain links TRBV27 to TRBJ2-3; 9 bases fit TRBD2. V was clipped by 5 bases and J by 0 bases; unmatched bases: 6. Per germline, CDR1 MNHEY and CDR2 SMNVEV (reference sequence). The CDR3 has 16 amino acids. CDR3 residues: CASSRLTSGSTDTQYF. In nucleotides, the CDR3 is TGTGCCAGCAGTAGACTCACTAGCGGGAGCACAGATACGCAGTATTTT.

The chain joins TRBV27 to TRBJ2-1, with TRBD2 matching over 9 bases. The germline CDR1 and CDR2 sequences are MNHEY and SMNVEV (reference sequence). V shed 2 bases and J 8 bases; nucleotides not matched to a gene: 7. The CDR3 contains 15 residues. CDR3 protein: CASSLGSGGLDEQFF. CDR3 DNA sequence: TGTGCCAGCAGTTTAGGAAGCGGGGGGTTGGATGAGCAGTTCTTC.

The chain employs TRBV27 and TRBJ2-5, with D possibly matching TRBD2 (6 bases). Trimming removed 7 bases at V and 5 bases at J, with 8 bases between. Germline CDR1 MNHEY, CDR2 SMNVEV (reference sequence). There are 11 residues in the CDR3. As DNA, the CDR3 is TGTGCCAGCATCCGGGGGGAGACCCAGTACTTC. Protein: CASIRGETQYF.

CDR3 sequence: CASSIGGASNEQFF. In DNA, the CDR3 is TGTGCCAGTAGTATCGGGGGGGCGAGCAATGAGCAGTTCTTC. J is TRBJ2-1 and V is TRBV19; TRBD2 aligns across 8 bases. The CDR3 sequence is 14 residues long. V lost 3 bases and J lost 6; bases outside the gene matches: 4. CDR1 is LNHDA and CDR2 is SQIVND in the germline V gene (reference sequence).

The chain couples TRBV7-9 to TRBJ2-3; D gene unclear. The V end was cut by 4 bases, the J end by 6 bases, with 11 bases between. CDR3 size: 13 residues. From germline, CDR1 is SEHNR and CDR2 FQNEAQ (reference sequence). CDR3 region: CASSSTPPDTQYF. The CDR3 DNA reads TGTGCCAGCAGCTCCACGCCACCTGATACGCAGTATTTT.

This chain connects TRBV2 to TRBJ2-3, with TRBD2 matching over 7 bases. The CDR3 has 14 amino acids. V shed 7 bases and J 6 bases; nucleotides not matched to a gene: 10. Germline CDR1 and CDR2: SNHLY and FYNNEI. The CDR3: CASMSGVGRDTQYF. The CDR3 DNA is TGTGCCAGCATGAGCGGGGTGGGCAGGGATACGCAGTATTTT. Filled out from reference TRBV2 and TRBJ2-3, the complete variable domain reads EPEVTQTPSHQVTQMGQEVILRCVPISNHLYFYWYRQILGQKVEFLVSFYNNEISEKSEIFDDQFSVERPDGSNFTLKIRSTKLEDSAMYFCASMSGVGRDTQYFGPGTRLTVL.

This chain connects TRBV11-2 to TRBJ2-7; 9 positions agree with TRBD1. This CDR3 region has 14 residues. Germline V gene sequence: CDR1 SGHAT, CDR2 FQNNGV. V lost 4 bases to trimming and J lost 4 bases; unmatched junction nucleotides: 5. The CDR3 region is CASSSLGQGYEQYF. CDR3 bases: TGTGCCAGCAGCTCATTGGGACAGGGTTACGAGCAGTACTTC.

The chain combines TRBV10-3 with TRBJ2-7; TRBD2 matches at 16 bases. CDR1 and CDR2 (germline): ENHRY, SYGVKD. This CDR3 is built from 18 residues. V lost 4 bases and J lost 0; bases outside the gene matches: 6. The CDR3 region is CAISAGLAGGKSSYEQYF. The CDR3 region has the DNA TGTGCCATCAGTGCGGGACTAGCGGGGGGGAAAAGCTCCTACGAGCAGTACTTC.

The CDR3, as DNA: TGTGCCTGGAGTGACACAAGGATGAACACTGAAGCTTTCTTT. This encodes CAWSDTRMNTEAFF. The J gene is TRBJ1-1, the V gene TRBV30; D gene ambiguous. V was shortened by 1 base and J by 0 bases, with 9 bases between the two germline ends. CDR3 size: 14 residues. In germline, CDR1 is GTSNPN, CDR2 SVGIG (reference sequence). The full variable domain, rest sourced from reference TRBV30 and TRBJ1-1, is SQTIHQWPATLVQPVGSPLSLECTVEGTSNPNLYWYRQAAGRGLQLLFYSVGIGQISSEVPQNLSASRPQDRQFILSSKKLLLSDSGFYLCAWSDTRMNTEAFFGQGTRLTVV.

J is TRBJ2-5 and V is TRBV15; TRBD2 might be the D (6 bases). From germline, CDR1 is LNHNV and CDR2 YYDKDF (reference sequence). V gave up 5 bases and J gave up 5 bases, with 9 bases separating them. The length of the CDR3 is 12 residues. The CDR3 reads CATSLRGETQYF. The CDR3 DNA follows: TGTGCCACCAGCCTCCGGGGGGAGACCCAGTACTTC.

This clone was detected only once. V and J are TRBV2 and TRBJ2-7, with D perhaps TRBD2 (5 bases). The CDR3 runs 14 residues. Germline V CDR1 and CDR2: SNHLY, FYNNEI. The ends were cut back, 7 bases at V and 5 bases at J, with 18 bases in the middle. CDR3 sequence: CASNKGRGFHEQYF. CDR3 sequence (DNA): TGTGCCAGCAACAAAGGACGGGGTTTCCACGAGCAGTACTTC.

This clone was seen once. The V gene is TRBV29-1, the J gene TRBJ2-3; D unclear. V dropped 6 bases and J dropped 3 bases, with 7 bases sitting between them. Germline loops: CDR1 SQVTM, CDR2 ANQGSEA. This CDR3 has 11 residues. This chain's CDR3 is CSVPLTDTQYF. CDR3 DNA: TGCAGCGTACCCTTGACAGATACGCAGTATTTT.

The CDR3 is CASSLGRTGNTIYF. The CDR3 nucleotides read TGTGCCAGCAGCTTGGGCAGGACTGGAAACACCATATATTTT. The genes are TRBV7-6 and TRBJ1-3; D is unclear. V was cut by 3 bases and J by 2 bases, with 8 bases left in between. The V gene's germline CDR1 is SGHVS and CDR2 FNYEAQ. The CDR3 loop spans 14 amino acids.

The V and J genes are TRBV5-1 and TRBJ2-3; 10 bases match TRBD1. V shed 2 bases, J shed 3 bases, and the junction held 6 bases outside the gene matches. The germline gives CDR1 SGHRS, CDR2 YFSETQ. This CDR3 comprises 16 residues. The CDR3 region is CASSLATGGSTDTQYF. CDR3 sequence (DNA): TGCGCCAGCAGCTTAGCGACAGGGGGCTCAACAGATACGCAGTATTTT.

The chain is built from TRBV28 and TRBJ2-7; TRBD1 agrees at 9 bases. The germline CDR1 and CDR2 sequences are MDHEN and SYDVKM. The CDR3 consists of 16 residues. The trim removed 4 bases at V and 4 bases at J, leaving 11 bases unmatched. The CDR3 DNA is TGTGCCAGCAGTTCTCCCGGGACAGGGCCTGGGTACGAGCAGTACTTC. Protein product: CASSSPGTGPGYEQYF.